The sequence of this T cell receptor beta chain was determined in a study of T cells expressing NK-cell markers. Study context: Sequenced donors, eight in total, included seven who were HCMV-seropositive and one who was seronegative. Findings and caveats of the study: Leadership of the CD3+CD56-NKG2C+ fraction also belonged to these clonotypes in several donors.

In the case of this clonotype: As yet, its antigen is unknown.

A 5'RACE template switching approach incorporating UMIs was used to make TCR beta cDNA. TCRdb reanalyzed the 5' RACE reads, giving one entry per CDR3 protein sequence and no DNA. The listing contains 90,000 to 130,000 distinct CDR3 sequences. Germline CDR1 reads MDHEN; CDR2 reads SYDVKM. There are 15 residues in the CDR3. This receptor was identified in a woman aged 18-70 years in good health. The sample was blood T cells: a sorted CD56 or NKG2C T cell subset, CD4+ or CD8+ T cells, or bulk PBMC T cells (not recorded which). The chain recombines TRBV28 with TRBJ2-5; TCRdb reports TRBD1, a call that lacks DNA to check it against. The CDR3: CASSFRGAGLETQYF. Together with reference TRBV28 and TRBJ2-5, the CDR3 gives the full variable domain: DVKVTQSSRYLVKRTGEKVFLECVQDMDHENMFWYRQDPGLGLRLIYFSYDVKMKEKGDIPEGYSVSREKKERFSLILESASTNQTSMYLCASSFRGAGLETQYFGPGTRLLVL.